This T cell receptor (beta chain) was captured in a study of chemoradiotherapy in HPV16-positive cancers (dated by TCRdb to between 2020 and 2023). For context, the study as a whole: Using functional T-cell assays on cells from two HPV16-positive patients, the researchers defined candidate HPV-specific T-cell clones and common TCR motifs. The candidate HPV-specific TCRs and motifs were subsequently tracked in TCR repertoires obtained from roughly 90 patients with HPV-related cancers. Whether T-cell immunity against the HPV oncoproteins E6 and E7 changes during chemoradiotherapy and whether survival is affected by this immunity were examined in the study. Here is what the overall study found, with its caveats: Expansion of candidate HPV-specific clones and E7-related TCR motifs was observed in the tumor microenvironment during treatment, whereas no such expansion was observed for non-HPV-specific T cells. The functional definition of HPV-specific T cells was derived from only two HPV16-positive patients, and the survival association was reported for HPV16-positive patients. Among HPV16-positive patients, expansion of HPV-responsive T cells during chemoradiotherapy was associated with better recurrence-free survival.

Because repertoires were sampled repeatedly during chemoradiotherapy, clonal expansion in the tumor microenvironment could be followed. The method was the immunoSEQ multiplex PCR assay. TCRdb holds this immuneACCESS table with in-frame rearrangements only. Some clones are missing; in checked studies, unresolved V genes explain under half, and the rest has no known cause. For this sample the table gives 25,000 to 40,000 clones, of which about 88% were detected only once. The ten largest clones represent about 2.1% of the sample. V is reduced by 7 bases and J by 4 bases, leaving a spacing of 13 bases between them. The CDR3 goes from the cysteine to the phenylalanine over 13 residues. Only CDR3 DNA remains: 39 bases, in frame from the first base. The germline V gene (reference sequence) sets CDR1 to SEHNR and CDR2 to FQNEAQ. With respect to this clone: Its antigen remains undetermined. No base-level quality is on record; no much larger clone is a single base apart.

The material was blood, obtained from a patient who underwent chemoradiotherapy. This TCR was recovered from a human donor with HPV-associated anogenital cancer. The V and J genes are TRBV7-9 and TRBJ1-1; perhaps TRBD1 is the D gene, with 6 bases matching. The base sequence is TGTGCCAGCACCTGGGACATCGGCACTGAAGCTTTCTTT. This gives the protein CASTWDIGTEAFF.